These 21 T cell receptor beta chains originate from one sample sequenced in a study of regulatory T cells in long-lasting Graves disease. The time point denotes: newly diagnosed GD, antithyroid drugs for less than 3 months. The TCR library used RNA extracted from PBMCs. Combining iRepertoire HTBI primers with Arm-PCR of CDR3 regions, the authors built TCR beta libraries. TCRdb called the multiplex PCR reads again in MiXCR, with one record for every CDR3 protein. The profile shows some 250,000 distinct CDR3 sequences, 15% to 20% of them singletons. The sample here was peripheral blood mononuclear cells (PBMCs), taken at new diagnosis, from a patient treated with antithyroid drugs. Receptor source: a female donor with Graves disease.

Concerning this clonotype itself: This sequence may be a read error, since a much larger clone differs from it by one base. The CDR3 end shows no conserved phenylalanine or tryptophan, and so a read error is likely. The chain recombines TRBV24-1 with TRBJ1-2; 7 nucleotides agree with TRBD1. Per germline, CDR1 KGHDR and CDR2 SFDVKD. This CDR3 is 12 amino acids long. The trim removed 6 bases at V and 8 bases at J, leaving 5 bases unmatched. The CDR3, as DNA: TGTGCCACCAGTAAGCCGGGACAGGGCTACACCCTC. Protein: CATSKPGQGYTL.

This clonotype was counted at least ten times. The chain carries TRBV10-2 and TRBJ1-2; a weak D match, TRBD1 (6 bases). Germline V lookup: CDR1 WSHSY, CDR2 SAAADI. The CDR3 contains 12 residues. The V end was cut by 11 bases, the J end by 0 bases, with 10 bases between. CDR3: CAVQGTNYGYTF. The CDR3 DNA follows: TGCGCCGTACAGGGTACTAACTATGGCTACACCTTC.

This clonotype was picked up many times. The chain recombines TRBV24-1 with TRBJ2-5; the match to TRBD1 covers 9 bases. The CDR3 is made up of 16 amino acids. Looked up from germline, CDR1 is KGHDR and CDR2 is SFDVKD. The junction had 7 bases not matched to a gene; V was cut back by 2 bases and J by 4 bases. The CDR3 loop is CATSDWGTGRTETQYF. The CDR3 DNA sequence: TGTGCCACCAGTGATTGGGGGACAGGGCGGACAGAGACCCAGTACTTC.

This clonotype has ten or more counts. This chain connects TRBV7-9 to TRBJ2-1, with TRBD1 as a possible D gene (6 bases). The CDR3 is 14 amino acids. Germline V gene data show CDR1 as SEHNR and CDR2 as FQNEAQ (reference sequence). Trimming stripped 1 base from V and 6 bases from J, with 10 bases between. Here the CDR3 DNA reads TGTGCCAGCAGCTTAGGACAGGTGTTCAATGAGCAGTTCTTC. Encoded protein: CASSLGQVFNEQFF.

The sample holds many counts of this clonotype. The V gene is TRBV11-3, the J gene TRBJ2-2; D is possibly TRBD1 (5 bases). Between the trimmed V and J ends, which lost 3 bases and 6 bases, there was a span of 8 bases. CDR1 is SGHNT and CDR2 is YENEEA in the germline V gene. The CDR3 has 13 amino acids. The CDR3 reads CASSFPGSGELFF. In DNA, the CDR3 is TGTGCCAGCAGCTTTCCAGGGTCCGGGGAGCTGTTTTTT.

The gene calls are TRBV20-1 and TRBJ2-7; D remains unclear. CDR3 size: 16 residues. V lost 1 base, J lost 0 bases, and 16 bases lay in between. Germline CDR1 reads DFQATT; CDR2 reads SNEGSKA (reference sequence). In nucleotides, the CDR3 is TGCAGTGCTAGAGGGGAAGGGTGGGGATTCTCCTACGAGCAGTACTTC. Translated, it gives CSARGEGWGFSYEQYF.

This clonotype appeared many times. The chain couples TRBV10-1 to TRBJ2-1; 10 positions agree with TRBD1. Germline V gene data show CDR1 as WNHNN and CDR2 as SYGVQD (reference sequence). The CDR3 runs 15 residues. Losses at the gene ends were 8 bases for V and 5 bases for J; bases not matched to a gene: 9. CDR3 region: CASPPWDRGHNEQFF. DNA of the CDR3: TGCGCCAGCCCCCCCTGGGACAGGGGCCACAATGAGCAGTTCTTC.

The rearrangement joins TRBV2 to TRBJ2-3; 8 bases line up with TRBD1. Germline CDR1 SNHLY, CDR2 FYNNEI. J was trimmed by 4 bases and V by 11 bases; bases with no gene match: 17. The CDR3 is made up of 16 amino acids. DNA of the CDR3: TGTGCCGGAGGGCCAGGTTTCGGACAGGGTCCAGATACGCAGTATTTT. It yields the protein CAGGPGFGQGPDTQYF.

This clonotype was seen at least ten times. The rearrangement joins TRBV12-3 or TRBV12-4 to TRBJ1-3; D gene uncertain. Trimming stripped 3 bases from V and 0 bases from J, with 9 bases between. The CDR3 totals 15 residues. The CDR3 bases are TGTGCCAGCAGTTTCCTGGCAGGCTCTGGAAACACCATATATTTT. Residues: CASSFLAGSGNTIYF.

A note on this clonotype: This likely came from a read error, as a far larger clone is one base away. In this CDR3 the conserved last residue, phenylalanine or tryptophan, is missing, so a read error is likely. The genes are TRBV7-9 and TRBJ2-7, with TRBD2 as a possible D gene (5 bases). Trimming took 5 bases from V and 2 from J, leaving 10 bases between them. The germline CDR1 and CDR2 sequences are SEHNR and FQNEAQ (reference sequence). CDR3 size: 13 residues. The CDR3: CASSRDSPYEQYC. The CDR3 coding sequence is TGTGCCAGCAGCCGGGATTCTCCCTACGAGCAGTACTGC.

Regarding this clonotype: Given a far larger clone just one base away, this is likely a sequencing read error. V and J are TRBV20-1 and TRBJ2-1; D gene ambiguous. Germline CDR1 is DFQATT and CDR2 is SNEGSKA (reference sequence). V was pared by 1 base and J by 10 bases, with 8 bases between. The CDR3 sequence is 11 residues long. CDR3 nucleotides: TGCAGTGCTAGAGTGAAGGCCGAGCAGTTCTTC. Protein product: CSARVKAEQFF.

This clonotype appeared many times. The chain uses TRBV7-9 and TRBJ2-7, with 14 bases lining up with TRBD2. CDR1 and CDR2 from the germline V gene are SEHNR and FQNEAQ (reference sequence). The CDR3 spans 15 residues. The ends lost 4 bases at V and 7 bases at J; junction bases unmatched: 6. CDR3 loop: CASSWGLAGEGEQYF. In DNA, the CDR3 is TGTGCCAGCAGCTGGGGACTAGCGGGAGAGGGGGAGCAGTACTTC.

This clonotype was detected a few times. Being one base from a much bigger clone, this may be a read error. The rearrangement joins TRBV6-2 or TRBV6-3 to TRBJ2-5; 8 bases align to TRBD2. The CDR3 is 14 residues long. Germline V gene lookup returns CDR1 MNHEY and CDR2 SVGEGT. The CDR3 bases are TGTGCCAGCAGTGTTAGCGGGAATCAAGAGACCCAGTGCTTC. It specifies CASSVSGNQETQCF.

This clonotype was observed many times. V usage is TRBV28 and J usage is TRBJ2-2; D gene ambiguous. Trimming pared 5 bases from V and 9 bases from J, leaving 10 bases between. This CDR3 has 12 amino acids. Germline V gives CDR1 MDHEN, CDR2 SYDVKM. The CDR3 spells CASSIKSRELFF. CDR3 nucleotides: TGTGCCAGCAGTATTAAAAGTAGGGAGCTGTTTTTT.

This clonotype appeared many times. The chain uses TRBV7-9 and TRBJ1-2; no clear D. The V end was cut by 3 bases, the J end by 3 bases, with 14 bases between. The germline V gene encodes CDR1 SEHNR and CDR2 FQNEAQ (reference sequence). This CDR3 has 15 residues. CDR3 region: CASSFGPERDYGYTF. CDR3 nucleotide sequence: TGTGCCAGCAGCTTTGGACCTGAAAGAGACTATGGCTACACCTTC.

This clonotype turned up a few times. A much larger clone is a single base away; this may be a read error. The chain couples TRBV20-1 to TRBJ2-7; D is possibly TRBD1 or TRBD2 (5 bases each). CDR3 length equals 12 residues. Germline V gives CDR1 DFQATT, CDR2 SNEGSKA (reference sequence). V lost 6 bases, J lost 4 bases, and 13 bases lay in between. The CDR3: CSAGPRGYEQYF. CDR3 coding DNA: TGCAGTGCCGGGCCGAGGGGATACGAGCAGTACTTC.

Ten or more counts support this clonotype. The chain has TRBV20-1 and TRBJ1-2; D remains unclear. CDR3 length equals 13 residues. Germline assignment: CDR1 DFQATT and CDR2 SNEGSKA (reference sequence). V was pared by 0 bases and J by 6 bases, with 11 bases between. The CDR3 bases are TGCAGTGCTAGAGATATACGCTTGGATGGCTACACCTTC. Translation: CSARDIRLDGYTF.

This clonotype has at least ten counts. The chain employs TRBV7-9 and TRBJ1-2; D remains unclear. Germline lookup yields CDR1 SEHNR and CDR2 FQNEAQ (reference sequence). The CDR3 has 19 residues. The V end lost 3 bases, the J end lost 5 bases, and 28 bases lay between the germline ends. CDR3 coding DNA: TGTGCCAGCAGCTTCCAGTCACCCCTTCTTATGGCAGGAGTTTATGGCTACACCTTC. Residues: CASSFQSPLLMAGVYGYTF.

At least ten counts were recorded for this clonotype. The chain recombines TRBV6-2 or TRBV6-3 with TRBJ2-2; 13 nucleotides line up with TRBD2. The CDR3 loop spans 15 amino acids. Germline trimming cut 4 bases from V and 5 bases from J; bases unmatched to any gene: 1. Germline CDR1 MNHEY, CDR2 SVGEGT. The CDR3 region has the DNA TGTGCCAGCAGTTCGACTAGCGGGAGGACCGGGGAGCTGTTTTTT. Its protein product is CASSSTSGRTGELFF.

With regard to this clonotype: Given a far larger clone just one base away, this is likely a sequencing read error. V is TRBV3-1 and J is TRBJ2-7; 9 bases line up with TRBD1. Trimming took 4 bases from V and 7 from J; bases not matched to a gene: 8. This CDR3 has 14 amino acids. Germline CDR1 reads LGHDT; CDR2 reads YNNKEL (reference sequence). In DNA form, the CDR3 reads TGTGCCAGCAGCCCTTGGACAGGGGAGGATGAGCAGTACTTC. Its protein is CASSPWTGEDEQYF.

This clonotype was counted a single time. This rearrangement joins TRBV28 to TRBJ2-7; 8 bases line up with TRBD1. The V gene end was trimmed by 6 bases and the J gene end by 1 base; junction bases not matched to a gene: 17. Germline CDR1 is MDHEN and CDR2 is SYDVKM. This CDR3 is 18 amino acids long. The CDR3 here is CASRSDFLDRETSYEQYF. The CDR3 DNA sequence: TGTGCCAGCAGATCGGACTTTCTGGACAGGGAGACTTCCTACGAGCAGTACTTC. The full variable domain, completed using reference TRBV28 and TRBJ2-7, is DVKVTQSSRYLVKRTGEKVFLECVQDMDHENMFWYRQDPGLGLRLIYFSYDVKMKEKGDIPEGYSVSREKKERFSLILESASTNQTSMYLCASRSDFLDRETSYEQYFGPGTRLTVT.